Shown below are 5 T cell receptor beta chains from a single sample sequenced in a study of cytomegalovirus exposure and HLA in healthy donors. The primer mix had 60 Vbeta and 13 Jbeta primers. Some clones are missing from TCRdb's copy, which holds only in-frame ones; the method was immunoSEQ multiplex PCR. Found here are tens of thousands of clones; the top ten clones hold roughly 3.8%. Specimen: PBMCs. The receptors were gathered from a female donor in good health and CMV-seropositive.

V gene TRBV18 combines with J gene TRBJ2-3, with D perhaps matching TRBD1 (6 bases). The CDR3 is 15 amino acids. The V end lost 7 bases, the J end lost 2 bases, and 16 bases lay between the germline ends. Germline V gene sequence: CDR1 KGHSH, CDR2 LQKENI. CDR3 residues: CASFIRPGDTDTQYF. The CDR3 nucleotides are TGTGCCAGCTTCATAAGGCCAGGGGACACAGATACGCAGTATTTT.

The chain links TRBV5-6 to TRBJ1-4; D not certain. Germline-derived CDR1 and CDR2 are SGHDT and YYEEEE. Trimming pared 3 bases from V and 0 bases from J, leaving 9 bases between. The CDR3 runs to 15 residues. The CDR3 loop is CASSSRGATNEKLFF. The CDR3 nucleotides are TGTGCCAGCAGCTCCCGTGGAGCAACTAATGAAAAACTGTTTTTT.

This CDR3 is CASSPGQPSSYEQYF. CDR3 DNA sequence: TGTGCCAGCAGCCCGGGACAGCCGAGCTCCTACGAGCAGTACTTC. This rearrangement joins TRBV5-8 to TRBJ2-7, with TRBD1 identical over 7 bases. The germline gives CDR1 SGHTS, CDR2 YDEGEE. Trimming took 4 bases from V and 0 from J; bases not matched to a gene: 7. The CDR3 length is 15 residues.

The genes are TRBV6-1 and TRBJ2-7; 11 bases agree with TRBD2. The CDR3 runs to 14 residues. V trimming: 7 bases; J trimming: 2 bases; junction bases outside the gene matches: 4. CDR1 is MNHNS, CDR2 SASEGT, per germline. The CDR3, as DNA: TGTGCCAGCATCGCGACTAGCGGGGCCTACGAGCAGTACTTC. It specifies CASIATSGAYEQYF.

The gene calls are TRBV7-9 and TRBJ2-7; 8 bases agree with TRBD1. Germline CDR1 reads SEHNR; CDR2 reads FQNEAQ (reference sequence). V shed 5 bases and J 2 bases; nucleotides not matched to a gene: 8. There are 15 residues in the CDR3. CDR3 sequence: CASSPRQGPTYEQYF. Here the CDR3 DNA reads TGTGCCAGCAGCCCCCGACAGGGGCCTACCTACGAGCAGTACTTC.